Listed below are T cell receptor beta chains from one sample, sequenced in a study of vaccination effects on CD4 cells after COVID-19. Only in-frame clones appear in the TCRdb table, and some are missing; sequencing was by immunoSEQ multiplex PCR. The sample shows under 70,000 clones, 74% of them seen only once. No antigen has been identified for these receptors. Material: CD4+ T cells from PBMCs cultured without peptide, obtained after COVID-19 vaccination. The origin of the receptors is a human donor who received a COVID-19 vaccine. The CDR3 runs from the conserved cysteine through the conserved F or W. Each record gives: D gene, clone size, J gene, V gene, CDR3 DNA, CDR3 protein. A D gene is named only where the DNA matches it firmly. Only some rows state a clone size, as once, few, many or a class for expanded clones.

>.|few|TRBJ1-4|TRBV18
TGTGCCAGCTCACCGTCCGGACGTTATAATGAAAAACTGTTTTTT
CASSPSGRYNEKLFF
>.|.|TRBJ1-2|TRBV4-1
TGCGCCAGCAGCCAAGACCCCATTCCGGGACGCCCTAACTATGGCTACACCTTC
CASSQDPIPGRPNYGYTF
>.|.|TRBJ2-3|TRBV5-1
TGCGCCAGCAGCTTAGCAGGGGAAGATACGCAGTATTTT
CASSLAGEDTQYF
>.|.|TRBJ1-1|TRBV6-1
TGTGCCAGCAGTGATACGATGAAGGGAGCTTTCTTT
CASSDTMKGAFF
>.|once|TRBJ2-3|TRBV11-2
TGTGCCAGCACCAAAAGGGCCGCGGGGAGCACAGATACGCAGTATTTT
CASTKRAAGSTDTQYF
>.|.|TRBJ1-5|TRBV12-3/TRBV12-4
TGTGCCAGCAGTTTCAGGGTTTTACAGCCCCAGCATTTT
CASSFRVLQPQHF
>TRBD1|.|TRBJ2-3|TRBV5-1
TGCGCCAGCAGCTTGGCCCCGGACAGGGCAGATACGCAGTATTTT
CASSLAPDRADTQYF
>TRBD1|.|TRBJ2-5|TRBV5-6
TGTGCCAGCAGCCGGAGACGGACAGGGGATGCGACCCAGTACTTC
CASSRRRTGDATQYF
>.|.|TRBJ1-3|TRBV3-1/TRBV3-2
TGTGCCAGCAGCCAACACGTCCTCTCTGGAAACACCATATATTTT
CASSQHVLSGNTIYF
>.|.|TRBJ2-1|TRBV19
TGTGCCAGTAGTAGTCGGCCGCCTGGGGTTTTCTACAATGAGCAGTTCTTC
CASSSRPPGVFYNEQFF
>TRBD1|.|TRBJ1-4|TRBV19
TGTGCCATCAACCCAGGGACAGGGCGACAGGAAAAACTGTTTTTT
CAINPGTGRQEKLFF
>.|.|TRBJ1-5|TRBV18
TGTGCCAGCCACGGGGGGGGGCATCAGCCCCAGCATTTT
CASHGGGHQPQHF
>.|.|TRBJ2-2|TRBV25-1
TGTGCCAGCAGTGACAGGGTGGACACCGGGGAGCTGTTTTTT
CASSDRVDTGELFF
>.|few|TRBJ1-3|TRBV18
TGTGCCAGCTCACCACCGGGCATCTACTCTGGAAACACCATATATTTT
CASSPPGIYSGNTIYF
>.|.|TRBJ1-5|TRBV6-5
TGTGCCAGCAAAGAAGGAGGGGGGGGCGGTCAGCCCCAGCATTTT
CASKEGGGGGQPQHF
>.|.|TRBJ1-2|TRBV18
TGTGCCAGCTCACCACCTTCGACAGGCAACTATGGCTACACCTTC
CASSPPSTGNYGYTF
>.|once|TRBJ1-4|TRBV7-3
TGTGCCAGCAGCCCAACCACACAGGGACTTAATGAAAAACTGTTTTTT
CASSPTTQGLNEKLFF